The 22 T cell receptor beta chains reported below all come from one sample, sequenced in a study of blood T cells in healthy people across ages. A sample-barcoded 5' primer and a J-beta primer mix were used in a second PCR of roughly 7 to 11 cycles. A single record per CDR3 protein comes from TCRdb applying MiXCR to the 5' RACE reads. The sample consists of about 1 million distinct CDR3 sequences, under 55% of them appearing once. What was sequenced was blood. These receptors all come from a woman between 55 and 75 years old in good health.

The chain recombines TRBV9 with TRBJ2-1, with D possibly matching TRBD2 (6 bases). V was trimmed by 1 base and J by 9 bases, leaving 8 bases between them. This CDR3 comprises 12 residues. The germline gives CDR1 SGDLS, CDR2 YYNGEE. The CDR3, as DNA: TGTGCCAGCAGCGTACAGGGAGGTGAGCAGTTCTTC. This encodes CASSVQGGEQFF.

The CDR3 DNA sequence: TGTGCCATCAGTGAGTCCCAGGGGGCCGACAATGAGCAGTTCTTC. Protein: CAISESQGADNEQFF. The chain joins TRBV10-3 to TRBJ2-1; TRBD1 agrees at 8 bases. CDR3 length: 15 amino acids. Germline trimming cut 0 bases from V and 5 bases from J; bases unmatched to any gene: 3. Germline V gene data show CDR1 as ENHRY and CDR2 as SYGVKD.

The chain has TRBV3-1 and TRBJ2-1, with D unresolved. V was clipped by 4 bases and J by 9 bases, with 10 bases between them. Germline lookup yields CDR1 LGHDT and CDR2 YNNKEL (reference sequence). There are 12 residues in the CDR3. The CDR3 DNA is TGTGCCAGCAGCCCCCGTATGGCTGAGCAGTTCTTC. Amino acid sequence: CASSPRMAEQFF.

This clonotype came up many times. The chain carries TRBV7-2 and TRBJ2-7; D not resolved. This CDR3 region has 13 residues. Trimming stripped 2 bases from V and 1 base from J, with 6 bases between. Germline-derived CDR1 and CDR2 are SGHTA and FQGNSA. This CDR3 reads CASSLWSSYEQYF. The CDR3 DNA is TGTGCCAGCAGCTTATGGTCTTCCTACGAGCAGTACTTC.

V gene TRBV15 combines with J gene TRBJ2-2; TRBD2 matches 11 bases. The germline gives CDR1 LNHNV, CDR2 YYDKDF (reference sequence). The CDR3 has 15 residues. V lost 6 bases to trimming and J lost 1 base; unmatched junction nucleotides: 1. In nucleotides, the CDR3 is TGTGCCACCAGGGGGACTAGCGGGAACACCGGGGAGCTGTTTTTT. It codes for CATRGTSGNTGELFF.

The chain links TRBV10-3 to TRBJ2-1; a possible D gene is TRBD1 (5 bases). The better agreement between TRBJ2-7 and the DNA end casts doubt on the J call. The germline V gene encodes CDR1 ENHRY and CDR2 SYGVKD. This CDR3 comprises 13 residues. Here the CDR3 DNA reads TGTGCCATCAGGACAGATCCTTACAATGAGCAGTACTTC. This codes for CAIRTDPYNEQYF.

The CDR3 DNA follows: TGTGCCAGCAGCACGCCTATGGGGGGCGCGCCCCAGTACTTC. Amino acids: CASSTPMGGAPQYF. The rearrangement links TRBV7-8 to TRBJ2-5; the D call may be TRBD1 or TRBD2 (6 bases each). CDR1 and CDR2 (germline): SGHVS, FQNEAQ. V lost 5 bases, J lost 9 bases, and 19 bases lay in between. This CDR3 comprises 14 residues.

This clonotype was detected many times. The chain uses TRBV2 and TRBJ1-2, with a possible D match to TRBD1 (5 bases). Germline-derived CDR1 and CDR2 are SNHLY and FYNNEI. V was clipped by 6 bases and J by 2 bases, with 7 bases between them. This CDR3 has 12 amino acids. CDR3 amino acids: CASSAGNYGYTF. The CDR3 nucleotides read TGTGCCAGCAGCGCAGGGAACTATGGCTACACCTTC.

A note on this clonotype: The germline gene is not matched at one end of the junction; a read error may be the cause. The rearrangement joins TRBV6-6 to TRBJ2-7; D possibly corresponds to TRBD2 (5 bases). This CDR3 spans 13 amino acids. The germline V gene has CDR1 MNHNY and CDR2 SVGAGI (reference sequence). CDR3 sequence: CASSDSLPGEQYF. As DNA, the CDR3 is TGTGCCAGCAGTGACTCCCTCCCGGGGGAGCAGTACTTC.

V and J are TRBV5-1 and TRBJ2-7, with 14 bases aligning to TRBD2. The CDR3 runs to 16 residues. Germline V lookup: CDR1 SGHRS, CDR2 YFSETQ. Germline trimming cut 4 bases from V and 4 bases from J; bases unmatched to any gene: 7. The CDR3 region is CASSPGLAGGRYEQYF. The DNA for the CDR3 is TGCGCCAGCAGCCCAGGACTAGCGGGAGGAAGATACGAGCAGTACTTC.

This chain joins TRBV18 and TRBJ2-4, with 10 bases fitting TRBD2. The J call is in doubt because the DNA end fits TRBJ2-7 better. Germline V gene data show CDR1 as KGHSH and CDR2 as LQKENI. The CDR3 is made up of 16 amino acids. CDR3 nucleotides: TGTGCCAGCTCACACACAGGGTTAGCGGGAGGCCTCGAGCAGTACTTC. This sequence encodes CASSHTGLAGGLEQYF.

J is TRBJ2-7 and V is TRBV20-1, with 7 bases fitting TRBD2. V trimming: 5 bases; J trimming: 3 bases; junction bases outside the gene matches: 13. Germline values: CDR1 DFQATT, CDR2 SNEGSKA (reference sequence). The CDR3 extends over 15 amino acids. This chain's CDR3 is CSAGTEQWGGYEQYF. As DNA, the CDR3 is TGCAGTGCTGGAACTGAACAATGGGGGGGCTACGAGCAGTACTTC.

The chain has TRBV20-1 and TRBJ2-2; D perhaps matches TRBD2 (6 bases). Trimming shortened V by 0 bases and J by 5 bases, and 10 bases separated the two germline ends. The CDR3 length is 14 residues. The germline gives CDR1 DFQATT, CDR2 SNEGSKA (reference sequence). The CDR3 DNA reads as TGCAGTGCTAGAGAAGGAGGGGAAACCGGGGAGCTGTTTTTT. This codes for CSAREGGETGELFF.

This clonotype occurred many times. This sequence joins TRBV20-1 and TRBJ2-3; 7 bases match TRBD2. Germline V gene sequence: CDR1 DFQATT, CDR2 SNEGSKA (reference sequence). This CDR3 contains 16 residues. J gave up 1 base and V 3 bases, and 10 bases lay outside the gene matches. The CDR3 nucleotides are TGCAGTGCTAGTTTTTGGGGCGGGAGCGGCACAGATACGCAGTATTTT. Its translation is CSASFWGGSGTDTQYF.

This clonotype has only a few counts. The chain has TRBV6-4 and TRBJ1-5; D remains ambiguous. Germline V gene sequence: CDR1 MRHNA, CDR2 SNTAGT. The CDR3 is made up of 16 amino acids. Trimming stripped 6 bases from V and 6 bases from J, with 21 bases between. DNA for the CDR3: TGTGCCAGCAGCCCGAGGGCGGGGTCGGTCCTTCAGCCCCAGCATTTT. Translated: CASSPRAGSVLQPQHF.

A word on this clonotype: This sequence may be a read error, since a much larger clone differs from it by one base. The chain carries TRBV29-1 and TRBJ2-5, with 8 positions matching TRBD1. The germline V gene has CDR1 SQVTM and CDR2 ANQGSEA. The CDR3 contains 13 residues. Unmatched junction bases numbered 11, after V lost 7 bases and J lost 7 bases. CDR3 residues: CSADRGGGVTQYF. DNA of the CDR3: TGCAGCGCTGACAGGGGTGGAGGAGTGACCCAGTACTTC.

This clonotype has a handful of counts. The J gene is TRBJ2-7, the V gene TRBV4-2; 8 bases are shared with TRBD2. Trimming at V came to 0 bases and at J to 2 bases, leaving 3 bases not matched to a gene. The CDR3 sequence is 15 residues long. Germline V lookup: CDR1 LGHNA, CDR2 YNFKEQ. The CDR3 nucleotides read TGTGCCAGCAGCCAAGAGCGGGAGGCCACCTACGAGCAGTACTTC. Translated: CASSQEREATYEQYF.

V gene TRBV13 combines with J gene TRBJ1-6, with D tentatively TRBD1 (6 bases). From germline, CDR1 is PRHDT and CDR2 FYEKMQ (reference sequence). Trimming removed 4 bases at V and 5 bases at J, with 12 bases between. The CDR3 totals 15 residues. The DNA for the CDR3 is TGTGCCAGCAGCTCCCCGGGACAAAATAATTCACCCCTCCACTTT. The encoded protein is CASSSPGQNNSPLHF. The complete variable domain, with remaining parts taken from reference TRBV13 and TRBJ1-6, reads AAGVIQSPRHLIKEKRETATLKCYPIPRHDTVYWYQQGPGQDPQFLISFYEKMQSDKGSIPDRFSAQQFSDYHSELNMSSLELGDSALYFCASSSPGQNNSPLHFGNGTRLTVT.

This clonotype was counted between two and nine times. The chain is built from TRBV5-1 and TRBJ2-5; D is undetermined. TRBJ2-7 explains the end of the DNA better; the J call may be wrong. Germline V gene lookup returns CDR1 SGHRS and CDR2 YFSETQ. The CDR3 loop spans 15 amino acids. The CDR3 loop reads CASSLTARYSYEQYF. In DNA, the CDR3 is TGCGCCAGCAGCCTTACAGCGCGCTATTCCTACGAGCAGTACTTC.

The chain links TRBV25-1 to TRBJ2-3, with no clear D. The CDR3 runs 12 residues. Between the trimmed V and J ends, which lost 5 bases and 9 bases, there was a span of 12 bases. Germline CDR1 reads MGHDK; CDR2 reads SYGVNS. CDR3 nucleotide sequence: TGTGCCAGCAGTTTAACGGGCCACACGCAGTATTTT. Its protein product is CASSLTGHTQYF.

This clonotype has only a few counts. The chain joins TRBV29-1 to TRBJ2-5, with TRBD2 matching 7 bases. The V segment lost 5 bases and the J segment 5 bases; nucleotides outside the gene matches: 11. The germline V gene has CDR1 SQVTM and CDR2 ANQGSEA. The CDR3 has 14 residues. The DNA for the CDR3 is TGCAGCGTTCTAACTCGGGGGGTTGGGGAGACCCAGTACTTC. Translating it yields CSVLTRGVGETQYF.

This chain uses TRBV14 with TRBJ1-2; D gene uncertain. CDR1 SGHDN and CDR2 FVKESK come from the germline V gene. V was trimmed by 1 base and J by 12 bases, leaving 21 bases between them. The CDR3 runs 15 residues. The CDR3 reads CASSQVGETWSVNTF. CDR3 coding DNA: TGTGCCAGCAGCCAAGTCGGTGAGACATGGAGTGTTAACACCTTC. Drawing the rest from reference TRBV14 and TRBJ1-2, the complete variable domain is EAGVTQFPSHSVIEKGQTVTLRCDPISGHDNLYWYRRVMGKEIKFLLHFVKESKQDESGMPNNRFLAERTGGTYSTLKVQPAELEDSGVYFCASSQVGETWSVNTFGSGTRLTVV.